This T cell receptor delta chain comes out of a study of gamma-delta chains in newborns, infants, children (dated by TCRdb to the late 2010s). Looking at the study overall: According to the study title, microbial exposure causes polyclonal expansion of innate gammadelta T cells right after birth. The study examined the way microbial exposure affected innate gammadelta T cell populations in human newborns right after birth.

This clone is classified as medium-sized (0.01 to 0.1%). What this receptor recognizes is not known. The input lacks base qualities; no much larger clone sits a single base away. Relative to germline, V is 0 bases shorter and J is 3 bases shorter, with 14 bases between their ends. Including the terminal cysteine and phenylalanine, the CDR3 comprises 14 residues. Only the CDR3 portion is preserved as DNA: 42 bases, with reading frame beginning at the first base. The germline V gene (reference sequence) yields TVYSNPD for CDR1 and GDNSRS for CDR2. The sequencing machine was an Illumina MiSeq. TCRdb recomputed clones from the public reads with CATT; identical DNA rows were then combined. The sample contains about 5,400 delta-chain clones, roughly 18% of them found a single time. In total, the top ten clones hold around 5% of the sample.

This receptor chain uses TRDV3 and TRDJ1; the D gene lacks a confident call. Sequenced sample: blood. The sequence was collected from a child who was a newborn, infant or young child, either healthy, febrile or measles-vaccinated (not recorded which). The CDR3 reads as follows: CAFRVPWRPDKLIF. The sequenced DNA is TGTGCCTTTAGGGTCCCGTGGCGCCCCGATAAACTCATCTTT.